The T cell receptor (beta chain) under discussion was sequenced for a study of cytomegalovirus exposure and HLA in healthy donors. Germline loops: CDR1 MNHNY, CDR2 SVGAGI (reference sequence). The V segment lost 4 bases and the J segment 4 bases; nucleotides outside the gene matches: 5. The CDR3 loop spans 15 amino acids. Note on this clone: The antigen remains unidentified.

Findings and limits, study-wide: A later analysis found common viral pathogens apparently linked to several of the most significant clusters. HLA alleles showed associations with 15,000 to 20,000 TCR beta sequences in a later analysis, at a 0.05 false discovery rate. Later work found that TCR association rates differed between HLA loci; DRB1 had the most and HLA-C the fewest.

In the PCR, 60 Vbeta and 13 Jbeta primers were used. Libraries were prepared by immunoSEQ multiplex PCR; TCRdb keeps only in-frame clonotypes and omits some of them. The table records about 110,000 clones, over 70% of them present only once. The receptor comes from a young man in good health and CMV-seronegative. The chain uses TRBV6-6 and TRBJ1-5, with 9 bases that match TRBD1. The sample was PBMCs. The CDR3 spells CASSSPGQGNQPQHF. CDR3 coding DNA: TGTGCCAGCAGTTCCCCGGGACAGGGAAATCAGCCCCAGCATTTT.